This TCR beta chain was documented in a study of CD8 T cells in ankylosing spondylitis. Study-wide findings and caveats: Clones tied to disease were said to be significantly enriched in matched ankylosing spondylitis synovial fluid. Ankylosing spondylitis blood appeared to carry a characteristic TCR beta motif of seven to nine highly homologous variants.

This clonotype turned up a few times. Its antigen is as yet unknown. Quantitative 5'-RACE with molecular barcodes produced the TCR beta libraries. TCRdb called the 5' RACE reads again in MiXCR, with one record for every CDR3 protein. The data show some 150,000 distinct CDR3 sequences, 44% seen once. The germline V gene has CDR1 SQVTM and CDR2 ANQGSEA. The CDR3 length is 19 residues. V was pared by 5 bases and J by 0 bases, with 19 bases of the junction left unmatched. The sample was synovial fluid, either unsorted or a sorted T cell fraction (not recorded which). The chain employs TRBV29-1 and TRBJ2-1; 7 bases are shared with TRBD2. The TCR was taken from a male donor with ankylosing spondylitis. The CDR3 nucleotides are TGCAGCGTTCAGGGAATGGGATCTGGAGCGGGGAGCTCCTACAATGAGCAGTTCTTC. This sequence encodes CSVQGMGSGAGSSYNEQFF.